This T cell receptor beta chain was identified in a study of blood T cell repertoires in COVID-19. In the study overall: Collection of acute and convalescent COVID-19 samples took place in the United States, Italy and Spain.

Germline assignment: CDR1 MNHNY and CDR2 SVGAGI (reference sequence). V lost 6 bases and J 4 bases, leaving 7 bases between the germline ends. There are 11 residues in the CDR3. Methods used by the authors: How many nucleated cells were present was estimated from reference gene primer amplification. Clones were sequenced by immunoSEQ multiplex PCR, and TCRdb holds only the in-frame ones, with some missing. For V, J and clone size, that table is used; D and trimming come from the DNA. Of approximately 70,000 clones detected, roughly three quarters appear once; the ten largest clones hold approximately 9.3%.

Input material: peripheral blood. The genes are TRBV6-6 and TRBJ2-7; the D is unclear. The source is a woman between 45 and 60 years old with acute or convalescent COVID-19. The CDR3 bases are TGTGCCAGCAGCCCGCTATACGAGCAGTACTTC. As protein: CASSPLYEQYF.